This T cell receptor (beta chain) is from a study of breast tumors, draining lymph nodes, adjacent tissues. Trimming left V 2 bases short and J 4 bases short, with 11 bases between. The CDR3 is 14 amino acids. Germline V gene sequence: CDR1 SGHTA, CDR2 FQGTGA. Overall study results and limits: Data fit most tumor T cells coming from lymph node, expanding in tumor. Tumors had less TCR diversity than lymph nodes, more than nontumor tissue.

This clonotype occurred once. Its target is unknown. Axillary draining lymph nodes of breast cancer patients supplied the node samples. TCRdb reprocessed the multiplex PCR reads via MiXCR and lists one record per CDR3 protein. The data hold about 200,000 distinct CDR3 sequences, with under 35% observed a single time. Specimen: axillary lymph node tissue. This clonotype originated in a female donor with breast cancer. Some clones in this sample may be carry-over from other donors' samples. The chain uses TRBV7-3 and TRBJ2-5; a weak D match, TRBD2 (6 bases). The CDR3 region is CASSLAGPTETQYF. The CDR3 DNA is TGTGCCAGCAGCTTAGCGGGACCCACAGAGACCCAGTACTTC.